Presented here are 12 T cell receptor beta chains from one specimen sequenced in a study of T cells in Graves' hyperthyroidism and ophthalmopathy (dated by TCRdb to about 2019). The library came from multiplex PCR. Sequenced using an Illumina HiSeq 2000. The TCR beta CDR3 regions were amplified from the RNA transcripts. A first-round RT-PCR of the TCR CDR3 used the HTBI primer set with the Qiagen OneStep RT-PCR kit. Starting from the raw public reads, TCRdb applied fastp trimming at Q25, assembled clones with MiXCR and retained in-frame beta chains. Each CDR3 protein appears once, grouped with its most common genes and DNA. For this sample there are approximately 400,000 distinct CDR3 sequences; around 14% appear just once. Over 25% of the sample is held by the ten biggest clonotypes. Sample: blood. The receptors originated from a woman aged 30 to 39 with Graves' hyperthyroidism.

V and J are TRBV30 and TRBJ2-1; no definite D call. CDR3 length: 13 residues. The V and J ends lost 1 base and 3 bases respectively, with 7 bases between them. Germline assignment: CDR1 GTSNPN and CDR2 SVGIG (reference sequence). In DNA form, the CDR3 reads TGTGCCTGGAGTGCCCTGGACTACAATGAGCAGTTCTTC. Translation gives CAWSALDYNEQFF.

This clonotype has only a few counts. The chain joins TRBV28 to TRBJ1-2; 7 bases are a match to TRBD1. Germline CDR1 is MDHEN and CDR2 is SYDVKM. V trimming: 4 bases; J trimming: 8 bases; junction bases outside the gene matches: 7. The CDR3 covers 13 residues. The CDR3 loop is CASSSSQGGGYTF. In DNA, the CDR3 is TGTGCCAGCAGTTCGTCCCAGGGGGGCGGCTACACCTTC.

The genes are TRBV7-9 and TRBJ1-3; D not resolved. Germline V CDR1 and CDR2: SEHNR, FQNEAQ (reference sequence). V was pared by 5 bases and J by 0 bases, with 5 bases between. This CDR3 contains 13 residues. In DNA form, the CDR3 reads TGTGCCAGCAGCAGGGACTCTGGAAACACCATATATTTT. Residues: CASSRDSGNTIYF.

The sample holds many counts of this clonotype. The gene calls are TRBV11-2 and TRBJ2-3; D remains unclear. CDR1 and CDR2 (germline): SGHAT, FQNNGV. The CDR3 is made up of 12 amino acids. Deletions cut 1 base from V and 7 bases from J, with 6 bases between. The CDR3 loop reads CASSLAGNTQYF. In nucleotides, the CDR3 is TGTGCCAGCAGCTTAGCTGGGAATACGCAGTATTTT.

This clonotype was seen a few times. Here the CDR3 reads CSVEGLRSTDTQYF. For the CDR3, the DNA is TGCAGCGTTGAGGGACTAAGGAGCACAGATACGCAGTATTTT. The rearrangement links TRBV29-1 to TRBJ2-3; the match to TRBD2 covers 7 bases. The trim removed 3 bases at V and 0 bases at J, leaving 3 bases unmatched. There are 14 residues in the CDR3. Germline V gene sequence: CDR1 SQVTM, CDR2 ANQGSEA.

The chain uses TRBV7-7 and TRBJ2-5; possibly TRBD1 for D (6 bases). This CDR3 has 17 residues. The germline V and J ends were trimmed by 2 bases and 2 bases, with 18 bases remaining between them. The germline V gene encodes CDR1 SSHAT and CDR2 FNYEAQ (reference sequence). The CDR3, as DNA: TGTGCCAGCAGCTTACGAACGCTTAGGACAGCTCAAGAGACCCAGTACTTC. Protein: CASSLRTLRTAQETQYF. The whole variable domain, filled in from reference TRBV7-7 and TRBJ2-5, reads GAGVSQSPRYKVTKRGQDVTLRCDPISSHATLYWYQQALGQGPEFLTYFNYEAQPDKSGLPSDRFSAERPEGSISTLTIQRTEQRDSAMYRCASSLRTLRTAQETQYFGPGTRLLVL.

This clonotype was found a few times. In nucleotides, the CDR3 is TGTGCCAGCAGAAGGACTAGCGGGAGGAGGGCCAAAAACATTCAGTACTTC. This sequence encodes CASRRTSGRRAKNIQYF. This sequence joins TRBV7-3 and TRBJ2-4; TRBD2 aligns across 14 bases. The CDR3 totals 17 residues. With V trimmed by 6 bases and J by 1 base, 5 bases remained unmatched. Germline V lookup: CDR1 SGHTA, CDR2 FQGTGA.

This clonotype was seen more than once but under ten times. The chain has TRBV10-3 and TRBJ2-5, with TRBD1 matching over 9 bases. The V gene's germline CDR1 is ENHRY and CDR2 SYGVKD. The V segment lost 7 bases and the J segment 4 bases; nucleotides outside the gene matches: 4. The CDR3 is 13 amino acids. The CDR3 is CAITGDRAETQYF. Written as DNA, the CDR3 is TGTGCCATCACCGGGGACAGGGCAGAGACCCAGTACTTC.

The V and J genes are TRBV7-9 and TRBJ2-1; 9 bases fit TRBD2. Germline V CDR1 and CDR2: SEHNR, FQNEAQ (reference sequence). With V trimmed by 0 bases and J by 6 bases, 9 bases remained unmatched. CDR3 length: 17 residues. The CDR3 loop reads CASSLAGGGLASNEQFF. CDR3 bases: TGTGCCAGCAGCTTAGCAGGGGGAGGACTAGCGTCCAATGAGCAGTTCTTC.

This clonotype was seen a handful of times. The chain combines TRBV30 with TRBJ2-1; D is uncertain. The CDR3 spans 11 residues. CDR1 and CDR2 (germline): GTSNPN, SVGIG (reference sequence). V was pared by 1 base and J by 6 bases, with 4 bases between. The CDR3 loop reads CAWSELNEQFF. As DNA, the CDR3 is TGTGCCTGGAGTGAACTCAATGAGCAGTTCTTC.

This clonotype was recorded at least ten times. The chain couples TRBV28 to TRBJ1-1; D is unclear. Germline lookup yields CDR1 MDHEN and CDR2 SYDVKM. The CDR3 has 14 residues. Trimming took 7 bases from V and 0 from J, leaving 12 bases between them. The DNA for the CDR3 is TGTGCCAGCAAGAATGGGCAGGTGAACACTGAAGCTTTCTTT. Protein: CASKNGQVNTEAFF.

This chain joins TRBV20-1 and TRBJ2-1; 11 nucleotides align to TRBD2. The V segment lost 3 bases and the J segment 6 bases; nucleotides outside the gene matches: 7. Germline V gene sequence: CDR1 DFQATT, CDR2 SNEGSKA (reference sequence). This CDR3 is built from 15 residues. The CDR3 coding sequence is TGCAGTGCTAGGGGAATAGCGGGAGGGGGCAATGAGCAGTTCTTC. This sequence encodes CSARGIAGGGNEQFF.